The 27 T cell receptor beta chains below were found in one sample sequenced in a study of CD8+ T cells in alopecia areata. In each case, RNA was isolated and then reverse transcribed into cDNA as the sequencing template. Repertoires were generated with immunoSEQ multiplex PCR, while TCRdb's copy carries only in-frame clones and drops some. The sample lists approximately 59,000 clones, approximately 46% occurring once. The sequencing used CD8+ T cells sorted from blood, collected at week 0. The origin of the receptors is a human donor with alopecia areata.

In this sample, this clone turned up many times. The CDR3 DNA reads as TGCGCCAGCAGCTTCCCAGCGGGAGAACGGTACGAGCAGTACTTC. Translated: CASSFPAGERYEQYF. The rearrangement joins TRBV5-1 to TRBJ2-7, with 8 bases matching TRBD2. V lost 2 bases, J lost 4 bases, and 8 bases stayed unmatched. The CDR3 is made up of 15 amino acids. Germline loops: CDR1 SGHRS, CDR2 YFSETQ.

This clone was counted at least ten times. The rearrangement joins TRBV7-8 to TRBJ2-3, with TRBD2 as a possible D gene (6 bases). Trimming stripped 5 bases from V and 0 bases from J, with 18 bases between. Germline loops: CDR1 SGHVS, CDR2 FQNEAQ. The CDR3 has 17 residues. In nucleotides, the CDR3 is TGTGCCAGCAGCGGGGAGGCTGGGGTAACTAGCACAGATACGCAGTATTTT. It encodes CASSGEAGVTSTDTQYF.

This clone was counted a single time. The rearrangement joins TRBV4-2 to TRBJ2-7; 8 nucleotides agree with TRBD1. V lost 6 bases, J lost 3 bases, and 7 bases stayed unmatched. The CDR3 totals 14 residues. The germline gives CDR1 LGHNA, CDR2 YNFKEQ. The DNA of the CDR3 is TGTGCCAGCAGTAGACAGGGGAAGAACTACGAGCAGTACTTC. Protein: CASSRQGKNYEQYF.

The rearrangement links TRBV7-9 to TRBJ2-2; the match to TRBD2 covers 8 bases. J was trimmed by 4 bases and V by 6 bases; bases with no gene match: 19. In germline, CDR1 is SEHNR, CDR2 FQNEAQ (reference sequence). This CDR3 is 19 amino acids long. The CDR3 loop is CASSTSRPGTGGVTGELFF. The CDR3 nucleotides are TGTGCCAGCAGTACCTCAAGGCCCGGGACCGGGGGGGTCACCGGGGAGCTGTTTTTT.

This clone turned up a few times. V is TRBV5-1 and J is TRBJ1-2; 9 nucleotides agree with TRBD1. V shed 6 bases, J shed 3 bases, and the junction held 6 bases outside the gene matches. Looked up from germline, CDR1 is SGHRS and CDR2 is YFSETQ. The CDR3 has 14 residues. For the CDR3, the DNA is TGCGCCAGCAAAACAGGGGGCGAACACTATGGCTACACCTTC. It codes for CASKTGGEHYGYTF.

CDR3 nucleotide sequence: TGTGCCAGCAGCTTAGTGGACAGCACCTACGAGCAGTACTTC. Encoded protein: CASSLVDSTYEQYF. The rearrangement joins TRBV7-9 to TRBJ2-7; D is possibly TRBD1 (6 bases). The CDR3 spans 14 residues. The germline gives CDR1 SEHNR, CDR2 FQNEAQ (reference sequence). Between the trimmed V and J ends, which lost 1 base and 2 bases, there was a span of 9 bases.

The table lists this clone with a few counts. The chain links TRBV28 to TRBJ2-7; 7 bases fit TRBD2. CDR1 is MDHEN and CDR2 is SYDVKM in the germline V gene. With V trimmed by 5 bases and J by 3 bases, 7 bases remained unmatched. The length of the CDR3 is 14 residues. CDR3 protein: CASSGGTTGYEQYF. CDR3 in DNA: TGTGCCAGCAGTGGCGGGACTACCGGCTACGAGCAGTACTTC.

This clone was detected only once. The DNA for the CDR3 is TGTGCCAGCAGCACCGAGGGAAACACCATATATTTT. As protein: CASSTEGNTIYF. The chain is built from TRBV9 and TRBJ1-3, with D hard to call. V gave up 4 bases and J gave up 4 bases, with 6 bases separating them. CDR1 is SGDLS, CDR2 YYNGEE, per germline. This CDR3 has 12 residues.

The rearrangement links TRBV4-1 to TRBJ2-2; D is possibly TRBD1 (5 bases). Per germline, CDR1 MGHRA and CDR2 YSYEKL. The V gene lost 1 base and the J gene lost 0 bases, with 9 bases spanning the gap. This CDR3 has 16 residues. The CDR3 protein is CASSQGGLANTGELFF. Written as DNA, the CDR3 is TGCGCCAGCAGCCAAGGGGGCTTGGCGAACACCGGGGAGCTGTTTTTT.

This chain uses TRBV6-5 with TRBJ2-1, with 15 positions matching TRBD2. The V segment lost 8 bases and the J segment 7 bases; nucleotides outside the gene matches: 3. There are 14 residues in the CDR3. Germline CDR1 is MNHEY and CDR2 is SVGAGI. CDR3: CASAGLAGGNEQFF. CDR3 in DNA: TGTGCCAGCGCGGGACTAGCGGGAGGAAATGAGCAGTTCTTC.

This chain connects TRBV29-1 to TRBJ1-2; unclear D gene. This CDR3 comprises 10 residues. CDR1 is SQVTM and CDR2 is ANQGSEA in the germline V gene. The V end lost 3 bases, the J end lost 4 bases, and 3 bases lay between the germline ends. This CDR3 reads CSVDGYGYTF. The CDR3 region has the DNA TGCAGCGTTGATGGCTATGGCTACACCTTC.

J is TRBJ1-2 and V is TRBV19; TRBD1 might be the D (6 bases). The CDR3 runs 13 residues. Trimming removed 5 bases from V and 5 bases from J, with 12 bases in between. The germline V gene encodes CDR1 LNHDA and CDR2 SQIVND (reference sequence). CDR3 amino acids: CASSYKGVYGYTF. Here the CDR3 DNA reads TGTGCCAGTAGTTACAAGGGGGTGTATGGCTACACCTTC. Full variable domain (missing parts from reference TRBV19 and TRBJ1-2): DGGITQSPKYLFRKEGQNVTLSCEQNLNHDAMYWYRQDPGQGLRLIYYSQIVNDFQKGDIAEGYSVSREKKESFPLTVTSAQKNPTAFYLCASSYKGVYGYTFGSGTRLTVV.

To note about this clone: Germline is not matched at one junction end, which may reflect a read error. CDR3 loop: CASGQTSSNTDTQYF. The CDR3 DNA follows: TGCGCCAGCGGCCAGACTAGTTCTAACACAGATACGCAGTATTTT. The chain uses TRBV4-1 and TRBJ2-3; D perhaps matches TRBD2 (6 bases). The CDR3 contains 15 residues. Per germline, CDR1 MGHRA and CDR2 YSYEKL.

This rearrangement joins TRBV9 to TRBJ1-1; D unresolved. Trimming pared 4 bases from V and 3 bases from J, leaving 10 bases between. This CDR3 is 13 amino acids long. Looked up from germline, CDR1 is SGDLS and CDR2 is YYNGEE. The CDR3 bases are TGTGCCAGCAGCTCCCCCCCACACACTGAAGCTTTCTTT. This gives the protein CASSSPPHTEAFF.

The chain joins TRBV27 to TRBJ2-1; 12 positions match TRBD2. V dropped 11 bases and J dropped 6; count of bases not matched to a gene: 2. CDR3 length equals 12 residues. In germline, CDR1 is MNHEY, CDR2 SMNVEV (reference sequence). The CDR3: CASSGRVNEQFF. CDR3 sequence (DNA): TGTGCCTCTAGCGGGAGGGTCAATGAGCAGTTCTTC.

The chain links TRBV29-1 to TRBJ2-1; a possible D gene is TRBD2 (6 bases). The CDR3 contains 12 residues. V was trimmed by 5 bases and J by 9 bases, leaving 14 bases between them. Germline lookup yields CDR1 SQVTM and CDR2 ANQGSEA. CDR3 sequence: CSVRLAVGEQFF. The CDR3 bases are TGCAGCGTTAGATTAGCGGTCGGTGAGCAGTTCTTC.

This clone appeared a few times. The chain recombines TRBV4-1 with TRBJ2-2, with 12 bases that match TRBD2. Germline CDR1 is MGHRA and CDR2 is YSYEKL. V lost 4 bases to trimming and J lost 4 bases; unmatched junction nucleotides: 4. The CDR3 length is 16 residues. CDR3 sequence: CASSLGLAGSTGELFF. DNA for the CDR3: TGCGCCAGCAGCCTCGGACTAGCGGGATCCACCGGGGAGCTGTTTTTT.

This clone occurred a few times. The genes are TRBV29-1 and TRBJ2-7; 7 bases map to TRBD1. The trim removed 6 bases at V and 0 bases at J, leaving 5 bases unmatched. CDR3 size: 13 residues. Germline V gives CDR1 SQVTM, CDR2 ANQGSEA. The CDR3 DNA reads TGCAGCGTAGTTTGGGACAGCTCCTACGAGCAGTACTTC. Its translation: CSVVWDSSYEQYF.

This chain links TRBV19 with TRBJ1-2; TRBD1 aligns across 8 bases. CDR3 size: 15 residues. The germline CDR1 and CDR2 sequences are LNHDA and SQIVND (reference sequence). V trimming: 5 bases; J trimming: 6 bases; junction bases outside the gene matches: 11. The CDR3 DNA sequence: TGTGCCAGTAGTTTGGCCGGGACAGGAGGTGATGGCTACACCTTC. Its translation: CASSLAGTGGDGYTF.

V is TRBV30 and J is TRBJ1-1, with D maybe TRBD1 (6 bases). This CDR3 comprises 15 residues. Trimming shortened V by 2 bases and J by 0 bases, and 13 bases separated the two germline ends. Looked up from germline, CDR1 is GTSNPN and CDR2 is SVGIG (reference sequence). The CDR3 spells CAWSKDSSLNTEAFF. In nucleotides, the CDR3 is TGTGCCTGGAGTAAGGACAGCTCCTTGAACACTGAAGCTTTCTTT.

This clone was seen more than once but under ten times. The chain is built from TRBV29-1 and TRBJ2-1; the match to TRBD2 covers 7 bases. Germline CDR1 and CDR2: SQVTM and ANQGSEA. The CDR3 length is 13 residues. The trim removed 6 bases at V and 2 bases at J, leaving 4 bases unmatched. CDR3 nucleotides: TGCAGCGTCGACGGACTAGCCTACAATGAGCAGTTCTTC. It yields the protein CSVDGLAYNEQFF.

The CDR3 coding sequence is TGCAGCGCCTATAGGGCGGGAGGCACCGGGGAGCTGTTTTTT. This encodes CSAYRAGGTGELFF. This rearrangement joins TRBV29-1 to TRBJ2-2; 8 bases agree with TRBD2. This CDR3 region has 14 residues. J was trimmed by 4 bases and V by 7 bases; bases with no gene match: 8. Looked up from germline, CDR1 is SQVTM and CDR2 is ANQGSEA.

The chain links TRBV7-9 to TRBJ2-7; 8 nucleotides match TRBD2. This CDR3 is built from 16 residues. In germline, CDR1 is SEHNR, CDR2 FQNEAQ (reference sequence). Unmatched junction bases numbered 8, after V lost 1 base and J lost 3 bases. This chain's CDR3 is CASSLVPSGPSYEQYF. As DNA, the CDR3 is TGTGCCAGCAGCTTAGTGCCTAGCGGGCCCAGCTACGAGCAGTACTTC.

The chain couples TRBV29-1 to TRBJ1-1; D remains ambiguous. V lost 5 bases and J lost 5, with 6 bases in between. CDR3 length: 10 amino acids. Germline-derived CDR1 and CDR2 are SQVTM and ANQGSEA. As DNA, the CDR3 is TGCAGCGTTAGTAATACTGAAGCTTTCTTT. Its protein is CSVSNTEAFF.

The table lists this clone with a few counts. V usage is TRBV7-8 and J usage is TRBJ2-1; perhaps TRBD1 as D (5 bases). The germline V gene encodes CDR1 SGHVS and CDR2 FQNEAQ. Trimming took 6 bases from V and 0 from J, leaving 12 bases between them. This CDR3 spans 15 amino acids. CDR3 in DNA: TGTGCCAGCAGATACGACAGTAGCTCCTACAATGAGCAGTTCTTC. This encodes CASRYDSSSYNEQFF.

The gene calls are TRBV9 and TRBJ2-1; the match to TRBD2 covers 10 bases. Germline V gene sequence: CDR1 SGDLS, CDR2 YYNGEE. CDR3 size: 14 residues. J was trimmed by 6 bases and V by 4 bases; bases with no gene match: 4. The CDR3 coding sequence is TGTGCCAGCAGCTTGATAGCGGGAGGCAATGAGCAGTTCTTC. Translated, it gives CASSLIAGGNEQFF.

This clone was counted a few times. V and J are TRBV7-9 and TRBJ2-2; 8 bases map to TRBD2. The germline gives CDR1 SEHNR, CDR2 FQNEAQ (reference sequence). This CDR3 comprises 15 residues. Unmatched junction bases numbered 8, after V lost 1 base and J lost 10 bases. The CDR3 sequence is CASSLVTGGSEELFF. CDR3 nucleotides: TGTGCCAGCAGCTTAGTGACGGGAGGGTCCGAGGAGCTGTTTTTT.